The 5 T cell receptor beta chains below all came from one sample that was sequenced in a study of blood T cell repertoires in COVID-19. This table comes from immunoSEQ multiplex PCR, and its TCRdb copy is limited to in-frame clones, with some not included. The table shows 90,000 to 150,000 clones, with roughly four fifths occurring only once. Sequenced: peripheral blood. The origin of the receptors is a human donor in a cohort sampled during active COVID-19.

V gene TRBV5-6 combines with J gene TRBJ2-4; D perhaps matches TRBD1 (6 bases). Looked up from germline, CDR1 is SGHDT and CDR2 is YYEEEE. CDR3 length: 13 residues. V gave up 4 bases and J gave up 8 bases, with 13 bases separating them. The CDR3 spells CASSIQGRDIQYF. CDR3 bases: TGTGCCAGCAGCATACAGGGTCGGGACATTCAGTACTTC.

The gene calls are TRBV7-8 and TRBJ2-7; 11 bases are a match to TRBD1. V gave up 3 bases and J gave up 4 bases; unmatched junction bases: 5. The CDR3 length is 15 residues. Germline CDR1 is SGHVS and CDR2 is FQNEAQ. The CDR3 DNA reads TGTGCCAGCAGCTTTGGGGGGACAGGGGGGTACGAGCAGTACTTC. Protein product: CASSFGGTGGYEQYF. Supplemented by reference TRBV7-8 and TRBJ2-7, the full variable domain reads GAGVSQSPRYKVAKRGQDVALRCDPISGHVSLFWYQQALGQGPEFLTYFQNEAQLDKSGLPSDRFFAERPEGSVSTLKIQRTQQEDSAVYLCASSFGGTGGYEQYFGPGTRLTVT.

This sequence joins TRBV4-3 and TRBJ1-2; D is ambiguous. The CDR3 runs to 15 residues. With 0 bases removed from V and 1 base from J, the gap between germline ends came to 9 bases. Germline CDR1 LGHNA, CDR2 YSLEER. CDR3 amino acids: CASSQDLAINYGYTF. CDR3 sequence (DNA): TGCGCCAGCAGCCAAGATCTGGCAATTAACTATGGCTACACCTTC.

The chain couples TRBV11-2 to TRBJ2-3; 14 positions match TRBD2. CDR3 length: 18 residues. J gave up 4 bases and V 4 bases, and 10 bases lay outside the gene matches. CDR1 is SGHAT, CDR2 FQNNGV, per germline. CDR3 protein: CASSSTLGTSGGSDTQYF. For the CDR3, the DNA is TGTGCCAGCAGCTCCACCCTCGGGACTAGCGGGGGATCAGATACGCAGTATTTT.

V gene TRBV21-1 combines with J gene TRBJ2-1; the table assigns TRBD1, which was not confirmed against the DNA. TRBV21-1 is given as a pseudogene. CDR3 size: 13 residues. The DNA of the CDR3 is TGTGCCAGCAGGGGACAGGCCCCCAATGAGCAGTTCTTC. Its translation is CASRGQAPNEQFF.